The sequence of this T cell receptor beta chain was determined in a study of blood T cell repertoires in COVID-19. CDR1 GTSNPN and CDR2 SVGIG come from the germline V gene (reference sequence). V was pared by 8 bases and J by 5 bases, with 12 bases of the junction left unmatched. The CDR3 sequence is 14 residues long. Study processing details: The authors estimated nucleated cell counts from reference gene primer amplification. Here immunoSEQ multiplex PCR was the method, and the copy in TCRdb shows in-frame clones only, minus some. That table is the source of V, J and clone size, and D and trimming were worked out from the DNA. The table has about 220,000 clones, roughly 84% seen once; the top ten hold 6.8%.

The TCR comes from a woman in her thirties or forties who had recovered from COVID-19. The chain carries TRBV30 and TRBJ2-5; TRBD1 agrees at 9 bases. Sequencing was carried out using PBMCs or T cells enriched from blood (not recorded which). CDR3 amino acids: CARSGDRGWETQYF. CDR3 bases: TGTGCCAGATCCGGAGACAGGGGGTGGGAGACCCAGTACTTC.